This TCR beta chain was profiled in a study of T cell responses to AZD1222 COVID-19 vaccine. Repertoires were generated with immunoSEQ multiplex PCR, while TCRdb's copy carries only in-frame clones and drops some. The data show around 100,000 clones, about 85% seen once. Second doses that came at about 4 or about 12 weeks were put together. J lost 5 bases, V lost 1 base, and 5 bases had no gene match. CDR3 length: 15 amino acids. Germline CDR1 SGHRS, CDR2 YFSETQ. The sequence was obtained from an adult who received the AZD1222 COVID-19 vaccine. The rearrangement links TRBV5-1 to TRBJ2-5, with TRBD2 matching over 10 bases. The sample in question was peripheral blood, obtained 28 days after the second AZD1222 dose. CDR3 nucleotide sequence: TGCGCCAGCAGCTTGCCTAGCGGGAGTGAGGAGACCCAGTACTTC. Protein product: CASSLPSGSEETQYF.